The clone carrying this TCR beta chain was picked up a small number of times. V shed 6 bases and J shed 7 bases, with 13 bases lying between them. Germline-derived CDR1 and CDR2 are MDHEN and SYDVKM. The CDR3 contains 14 residues. These data belong to a study of human T cells and chemical hapten exposure. MiXCR was run by TCRdb on the RACE reads, yielding one entry per CDR3 protein. The sample includes some 84,000 distinct CDR3 sequences, about 8.5% of them seen just once. Time point described: pre-sensitization, week 0. Treatment specified: therapeutic diphenylcyclopropenone sensitization with weekly scalp DPC.

J is TRBJ1-6 and V is TRBV28; D might be TRBD1 (5 bases). The specimen comprised whole blood, sampled in connection with sensitization to the hapten diphenylcyclopropenone (DPC). This clonotype originated in a man between 40 and 49 years old with alopecia areata. Some clones in this sample may be carry-over from other donors' samples. The CDR3 protein is CASRRGTGNSPLHF. CDR3 DNA sequence: TGTGCCAGCAGGCGCGGGACGGGAAATTCACCCCTCCACTTT. Full variable domain (remainder filled in from reference TRBV28 and TRBJ1-6): DVKVTQSSRYLVKRTGEKVFLECVQDMDHENMFWYRQDPGLGLRLIYFSYDVKMKEKGDIPEGYSVSREKKERFSLILESASTNQTSMYLCASRRGTGNSPLHFGNGTRLTVT.